This T cell receptor (beta chain) stems from a study of blood T cell repertoires in COVID-19. In the study overall: Spain, Italy and the United States supplied samples that represented acute and convalescent COVID-19. Sources were T cells, B-cell-depleted T cells, or PBMCs; the material itself was cDNA or gDNA.

In the study's own analysis: How many nucleated cells were present was estimated from reference gene primer amplification. The repertoire was sequenced with immunoSEQ multiplex PCR; TCRdb's copy has only in-frame clones and lacks some. Clone size and the V and J calls come from that table; the DNA yielded D and trimming. The data show around 220,000 clones, roughly 90% seen once. From germline, CDR1 is LGHDT and CDR2 YNNKEL (reference sequence). The CDR3 covers 16 residues. This clone came up once. The germline gene is not matched at one end of the junction; a read error may be the cause. The rearrangement links TRBV3-1 (or the pseudogene TRBV3-2) to TRBJ2-1, with TRBD2 as a possible D gene (6 bases). The sequencing sample was made of peripheral blood. The sequence was collected from a woman between 35 and 50 years old who had recovered from COVID-19. CDR3 DNA: TGTGCCAGCAGCCTAAGTCCTAGCGCCTCCGACAATGAGCAGTTCTTC. Its protein product is CASSLSPSASDNEQFF.